This entry is about one T cell receptor beta chain. Germline loops: CDR1 SGHVS, CDR2 FNYEAQ. V lost 5 bases and J lost 0; bases outside the gene matches: 2. The CDR3 extends over 15 amino acids. Using immunoSEQ multiplex PCR, the repertoire was profiled, and TCRdb retains in-frame clones only, with some absent. The sample lists some 75,000 clones, approximately 88% occurring once. The data originate from a study of OX40 agonist ivuxolimab in advanced cancers. The chain combines TRBV7-6 with TRBJ2-2; 8 nucleotides line up with TRBD2. The source was CD4+ or CD8+ T cells sorted from blood, collected in a trial of the OX40 agonist ivuxolimab. The origin of this receptor is an adult with an advanced solid tumor such as melanoma, head and neck, liver or kidney cancer. CDR3 bases: TGTGCCAGCAGCGCCGGGGGGGCGAACACCGGGGAGCTGTTTTTT. It translates to CASSAGGANTGELFF.